The 13 T cell receptor beta chains in this list originate from one sample, sequenced in a study of low-dose radiotherapy and immunotherapy resistance in tumors. Time point in this sample: before trial treatment. cDNA synthesis used a TRAV/TRBV-specific primer set for both chains. Both a constant-region primer and a V-primer adapter served to amplify TCRs across 15 to 20 PCR cycles. From the reads, TCRdb called clonotypes with MiXCR, one entry per CDR3 protein. In the table there are approximately 70,000 distinct CDR3 sequences, less than 40% of which are singletons. Sequenced here: PBMCs, sampled before treatment. The source is a female donor with ovarian cancer.

CDR3 region: CASTLAWYEQYF. In DNA, the CDR3 is TGTGCCAGCACCCTCGCGTGGTACGAGCAGTACTTC. The chain has TRBV27 and TRBJ2-7, with unresolved D. The CDR3 has 12 amino acids. V was clipped by 7 bases and J by 4 bases, with 11 bases between them. In germline, CDR1 is MNHEY, CDR2 SMNVEV (reference sequence).

This clonotype was detected only a few times. The rearrangement joins TRBV5-1 to TRBJ2-1; 9 bases agree with TRBD1. From germline, CDR1 is SGHRS and CDR2 YFSETQ. J gave up 3 bases and V 7 bases, and 5 bases lay outside the gene matches. The CDR3 consists of 14 residues. In DNA, the CDR3 is TGCGCCAGCGTGGGACAGGGAAGCTACAATGAGCAGTTCTTC. It translates to CASVGQGSYNEQFF. The variable domain in full, completed from reference TRBV5-1 and TRBJ2-1, reads KAGVTQTPRYLIKTRGQQVTLSCSPISGHRSVSWYQQTPGQGLQFLFEYFSETQRNKGNFPGRFSGRQFSNSRSEMNVSTLELGDSALYLCASVGQGSYNEQFFGPGTRLTVL.

In its sample, this clonotype was seen many times. The chain has TRBV4-3 and TRBJ2-7, with D possibly matching TRBD2 (6 bases). Looked up from germline, CDR1 is LGHNA and CDR2 is YSLEER. There are 14 residues in the CDR3. Trimming pared 0 bases from V and 7 bases from J, leaving 13 bases between. The CDR3 here is CASSQDREKGEQYF. The CDR3 bases are TGCGCCAGCAGCCAAGACCGGGAGAAGGGGGAGCAGTACTTC.

The sample holds many counts of this clonotype. In nucleotides, the CDR3 is TGTGCCAGCAGTTTTGACGGGGACAGGGGTGTCGGCTATGGCTACACCTTC. Its protein is CASSFDGDRGVGYGYTF. V is TRBV28 and J is TRBJ1-2; TRBD1 matches at 10 bases. Germline V lookup: CDR1 MDHEN, CDR2 SYDVKM. The CDR3 has 17 residues. V lost 3 bases, J lost 4 bases, and 11 bases stayed unmatched.

This sequence joins TRBV29-1 and TRBJ1-2, with no clear D. The CDR3 spans 12 residues. Germline V gives CDR1 SQVTM, CDR2 ANQGSEA. V dropped 6 bases and J dropped 4 bases, with 12 bases sitting between them. CDR3 region: CSVDGRLYGYTF. The CDR3 coding sequence is TGCAGCGTGGACGGACGTCTCTATGGCTACACCTTC. The variable domain in full, completed from reference TRBV29-1 and TRBJ1-2, reads SAVISQKPSRDICQRGTSLTIQCQVDSQVTMMFWYRQQPGQSLTLIATANQGSEATYESGFVIDKFPISRPNLTFSTLTVSNMSPEDSSIYLCSVDGRLYGYTFGSGTRLTVV.

Regarding this clonotype: With a far larger clone one base away, a read error is the likely cause. The chain combines TRBV11-2 with TRBJ2-7, with 8 bases lining up with TRBD2. Trimming removed 0 bases from V and 7 bases from J; junction bases left unmatched: 5. Germline CDR1 SGHAT, CDR2 FQNNGV. This CDR3 comprises 14 residues. This chain's CDR3 is CASSLELAVNEQYF. DNA of the CDR3: TGTGCCAGCAGCTTAGAACTAGCGGTAAATGAGCAGTACTTC.

By its share, this clonotype is medium-sized. CDR3 coding DNA: TGTGCCAGCAGCCCACCACCTGGACAGGGTAAGAATGAGCAGTTCTTC. Its translation is CASSPPPGQGKNEQFF. This chain connects TRBV28 to TRBJ2-1; 8 positions match TRBD1. CDR3 size: 16 residues. Germline values: CDR1 MDHEN, CDR2 SYDVKM. The V gene end was trimmed by 6 bases and the J gene end by 7 bases; junction bases not matched to a gene: 14. Complete variable domain (other parts from reference TRBV28 and TRBJ2-1): DVKVTQSSRYLVKRTGEKVFLECVQDMDHENMFWYRQDPGLGLRLIYFSYDVKMKEKGDIPEGYSVSREKKERFSLILESASTNQTSMYLCASSPPPGQGKNEQFFGPGTRLTVL.

This clonotype was counted many times. The junction shows a germline mismatch at one end, possibly a read error. The chain employs TRBV3-1 and TRBJ1-1; D unclear. Germline V gives CDR1 LGHDT, CDR2 YNNKEL (reference sequence). The CDR3 extends over 10 amino acids. Here the CDR3 DNA reads TGTGCCAGCAGCCAAGGTTCCCGAATCTTT. It translates to CASSQGSRIF.

This clonotype was counted at least ten times. The chain joins TRBV12-3 or TRBV12-4 to TRBJ1-5; perhaps TRBD1 as D (5 bases). V shed 6 bases and J shed 6 bases, with 18 bases lying between them. The CDR3 extends over 15 amino acids. The CDR3 DNA reads TGTGCCAGCAGCCCTATCCTGGCGGGGACTCAGCCCCAGCATTTT. Protein sequence: CASSPILAGTQPQHF.

The rearrangement uses TRBV5-4 and TRBJ2-1; weak D call: TRBD2 (6 bases). The CDR3 has 13 amino acids. V was shortened by 5 bases and J by 6 bases, with 12 bases between the two germline ends. CDR1 SGHNT and CDR2 YYREEE come from the germline V gene (reference sequence). The CDR3 here is CASSPGLANEQFF. CDR3 bases: TGTGCCAGCAGTCCGGGACTGGCCAATGAGCAGTTCTTC.

This clonotype was counted many times. The chain uses TRBV7-2 and TRBJ2-3; 8 nucleotides line up with TRBD2. V was clipped by 6 bases and J by 1 base; unmatched bases: 6. The CDR3 runs 15 residues. CDR1 is SGHTA and CDR2 is FQGNSA in the germline V gene. CDR3 region: CASRPPGLGTDTQYF. CDR3 nucleotide sequence: TGTGCCAGCAGGCCCCCGGGACTAGGCACAGATACGCAGTATTTT.

The chain links TRBV6-1 to TRBJ2-7; 9 nucleotides line up with TRBD2. With 1 base clipped from V and 3 bases from J, the junction kept 4 bases outside the gene matches. The CDR3 sequence is 15 residues long. Germline V gives CDR1 MNHNS, CDR2 SASEGT. The CDR3, as DNA: TGTGCCAGCAGTGAAGGTAGCGGGAGTTTCTACGAGCAGTACTTC. This sequence encodes CASSEGSGSFYEQYF.

This clonotype showed up many times. V is TRBV5-1 and J is TRBJ2-5; D is ambiguous. CDR1 and CDR2 from the germline V gene are SGHRS and YFSETQ. CDR3 length: 13 amino acids. V gave up 2 bases and J gave up 2 bases, with 7 bases separating them. The CDR3 loop is CASSFWVQETQYF. CDR3 nucleotides: TGCGCCAGCAGCTTTTGGGTTCAAGAGACCCAGTACTTC.